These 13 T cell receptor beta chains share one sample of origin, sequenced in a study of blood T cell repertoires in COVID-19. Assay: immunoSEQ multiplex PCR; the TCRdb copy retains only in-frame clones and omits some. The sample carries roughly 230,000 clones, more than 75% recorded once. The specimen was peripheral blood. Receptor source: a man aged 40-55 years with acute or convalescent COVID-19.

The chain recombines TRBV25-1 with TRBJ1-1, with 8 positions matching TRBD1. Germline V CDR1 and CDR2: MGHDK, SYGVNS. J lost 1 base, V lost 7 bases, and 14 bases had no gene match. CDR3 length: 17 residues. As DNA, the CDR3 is TGTGCCAGCATGGCCCGCAGGGGGCGGGGGGGGAACACTGAAGCTTTCTTT. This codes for CASMARRGRGGNTEAFF. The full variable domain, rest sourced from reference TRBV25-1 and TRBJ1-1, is EADIYQTPRYLVIGTGKKITLECSQTMGHDKMYWYQQDPGMELHLIHYSYGVNSTEKGDLSSESTVSRIRTEHFPLTLESARPSHTSQYLCASMARRGRGGNTEAFFGQGTRLTVV.

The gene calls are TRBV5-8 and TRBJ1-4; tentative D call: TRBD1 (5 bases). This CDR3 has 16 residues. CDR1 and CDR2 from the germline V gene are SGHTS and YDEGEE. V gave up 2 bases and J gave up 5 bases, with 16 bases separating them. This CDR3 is CASSFDSNLMNEKLFF. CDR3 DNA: TGTGCCAGCAGCTTTGACAGTAACCTGATGAATGAAAAACTGTTTTTT.

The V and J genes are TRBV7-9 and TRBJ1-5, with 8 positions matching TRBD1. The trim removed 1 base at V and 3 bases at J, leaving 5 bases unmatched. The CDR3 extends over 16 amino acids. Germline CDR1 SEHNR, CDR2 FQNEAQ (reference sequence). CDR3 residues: CASSLVTGALNQPQHF. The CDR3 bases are TGTGCCAGCAGCTTAGTGACAGGGGCCCTCAATCAGCCCCAGCATTTT.

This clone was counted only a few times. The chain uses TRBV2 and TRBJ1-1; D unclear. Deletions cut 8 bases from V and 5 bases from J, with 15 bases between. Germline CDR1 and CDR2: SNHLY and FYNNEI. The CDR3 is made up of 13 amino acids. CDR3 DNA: TGTGCCAGCGAGGGCCATAGGGCTACTGAAGCTTTCTTT. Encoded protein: CASEGHRATEAFF. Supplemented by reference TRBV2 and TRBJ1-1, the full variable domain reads EPEVTQTPSHQVTQMGQEVILRCVPISNHLYFYWYRQILGQKVEFLVSFYNNEISEKSEIFDDQFSVERPDGSNFTLKIRSTKLEDSAMYFCASEGHRATEAFFGQGTRLTVV.

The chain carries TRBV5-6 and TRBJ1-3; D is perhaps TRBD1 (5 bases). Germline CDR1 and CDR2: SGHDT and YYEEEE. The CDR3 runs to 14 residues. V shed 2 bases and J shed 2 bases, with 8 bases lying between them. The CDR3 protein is CASSFQGTGNTIYF. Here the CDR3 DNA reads TGTGCCAGCAGCTTCCAGGGAACTGGAAACACCATATATTTT. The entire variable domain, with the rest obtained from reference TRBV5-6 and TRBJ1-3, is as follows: DAGVTQSPTHLIKTRGQQVTLRCSPKSGHDTVSWYQQALGQGPQFIFQYYEEEERQRGNFPDRFSGHQFPNYSSELNVNALLLGDSALYLCASSFQGTGNTIYFGEGSWLTVV.

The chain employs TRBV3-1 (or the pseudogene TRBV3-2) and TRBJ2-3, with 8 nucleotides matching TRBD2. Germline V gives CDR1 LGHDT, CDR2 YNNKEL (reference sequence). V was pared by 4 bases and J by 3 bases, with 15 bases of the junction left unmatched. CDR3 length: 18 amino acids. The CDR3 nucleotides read TGTGCCAGCAGCCGGGGCACTAGCGGCTCCCTGGGAACAGATACGCAGTATTTT. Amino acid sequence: CASSRGTSGSLGTDTQYF.

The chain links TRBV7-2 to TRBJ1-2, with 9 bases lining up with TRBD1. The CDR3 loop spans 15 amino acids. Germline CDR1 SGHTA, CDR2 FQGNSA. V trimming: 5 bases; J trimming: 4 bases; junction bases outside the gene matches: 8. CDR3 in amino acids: CASSKGQGLSYGYTF. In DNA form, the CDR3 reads TGTGCCAGCAGCAAAGGACAGGGGCTCAGCTATGGCTACACCTTC.

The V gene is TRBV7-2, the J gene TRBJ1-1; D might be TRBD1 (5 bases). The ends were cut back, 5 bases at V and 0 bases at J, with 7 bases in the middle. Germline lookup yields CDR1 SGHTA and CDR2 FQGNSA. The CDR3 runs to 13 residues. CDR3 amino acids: CASSLQVNTEAFF. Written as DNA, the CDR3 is TGTGCCAGCAGCCTACAGGTGAACACTGAAGCTTTCTTT.

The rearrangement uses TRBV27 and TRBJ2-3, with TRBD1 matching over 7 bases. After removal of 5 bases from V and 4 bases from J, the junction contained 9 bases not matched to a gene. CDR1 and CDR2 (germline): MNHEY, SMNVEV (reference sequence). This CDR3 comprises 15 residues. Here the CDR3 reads CASSPGQAFPDTQYF. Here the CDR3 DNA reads TGTGCCAGCAGTCCAGGACAGGCTTTCCCAGATACGCAGTATTTT.

DNA for the CDR3: TGCGCCAGCAGCGTTAGTACAGGGGCAAGCTCCTACGAGCAGTACTTC. It yields the protein CASSVSTGASSYEQYF. The genes are TRBV5-1 and TRBJ2-7, with 7 bases aligning to TRBD1. The CDR3 sequence is 16 residues long. The V gene end was trimmed by 4 bases and the J gene end by 0 bases; junction bases not matched to a gene: 10. Germline V CDR1 and CDR2: SGHRS, YFSETQ.

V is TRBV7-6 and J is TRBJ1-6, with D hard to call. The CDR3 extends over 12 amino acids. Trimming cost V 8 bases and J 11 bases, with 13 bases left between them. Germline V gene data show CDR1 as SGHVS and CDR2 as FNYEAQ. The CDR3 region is CASCDPGAPLHF. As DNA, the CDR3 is TGTGCCAGCTGCGACCCCGGGGCACCCCTCCACTTT.

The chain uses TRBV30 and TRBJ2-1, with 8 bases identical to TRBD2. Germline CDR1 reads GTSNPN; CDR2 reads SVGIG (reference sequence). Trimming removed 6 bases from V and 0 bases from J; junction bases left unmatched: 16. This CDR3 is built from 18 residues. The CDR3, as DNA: TGTGCCTGTCTTTCCCTGGAGCGGGGGACGAGCTCCTACAATGAGCAGTTCTTC. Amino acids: CACLSLERGTSSYNEQFF.

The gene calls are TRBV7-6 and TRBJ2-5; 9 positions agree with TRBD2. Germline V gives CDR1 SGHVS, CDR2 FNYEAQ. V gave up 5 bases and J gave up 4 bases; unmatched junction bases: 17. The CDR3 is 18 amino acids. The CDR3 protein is CASSLPGGVAGERETQYF. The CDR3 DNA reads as TGTGCCAGCAGCCTTCCCGGGGGGGTAGCGGGGGAAAGAGAGACCCAGTACTTC.